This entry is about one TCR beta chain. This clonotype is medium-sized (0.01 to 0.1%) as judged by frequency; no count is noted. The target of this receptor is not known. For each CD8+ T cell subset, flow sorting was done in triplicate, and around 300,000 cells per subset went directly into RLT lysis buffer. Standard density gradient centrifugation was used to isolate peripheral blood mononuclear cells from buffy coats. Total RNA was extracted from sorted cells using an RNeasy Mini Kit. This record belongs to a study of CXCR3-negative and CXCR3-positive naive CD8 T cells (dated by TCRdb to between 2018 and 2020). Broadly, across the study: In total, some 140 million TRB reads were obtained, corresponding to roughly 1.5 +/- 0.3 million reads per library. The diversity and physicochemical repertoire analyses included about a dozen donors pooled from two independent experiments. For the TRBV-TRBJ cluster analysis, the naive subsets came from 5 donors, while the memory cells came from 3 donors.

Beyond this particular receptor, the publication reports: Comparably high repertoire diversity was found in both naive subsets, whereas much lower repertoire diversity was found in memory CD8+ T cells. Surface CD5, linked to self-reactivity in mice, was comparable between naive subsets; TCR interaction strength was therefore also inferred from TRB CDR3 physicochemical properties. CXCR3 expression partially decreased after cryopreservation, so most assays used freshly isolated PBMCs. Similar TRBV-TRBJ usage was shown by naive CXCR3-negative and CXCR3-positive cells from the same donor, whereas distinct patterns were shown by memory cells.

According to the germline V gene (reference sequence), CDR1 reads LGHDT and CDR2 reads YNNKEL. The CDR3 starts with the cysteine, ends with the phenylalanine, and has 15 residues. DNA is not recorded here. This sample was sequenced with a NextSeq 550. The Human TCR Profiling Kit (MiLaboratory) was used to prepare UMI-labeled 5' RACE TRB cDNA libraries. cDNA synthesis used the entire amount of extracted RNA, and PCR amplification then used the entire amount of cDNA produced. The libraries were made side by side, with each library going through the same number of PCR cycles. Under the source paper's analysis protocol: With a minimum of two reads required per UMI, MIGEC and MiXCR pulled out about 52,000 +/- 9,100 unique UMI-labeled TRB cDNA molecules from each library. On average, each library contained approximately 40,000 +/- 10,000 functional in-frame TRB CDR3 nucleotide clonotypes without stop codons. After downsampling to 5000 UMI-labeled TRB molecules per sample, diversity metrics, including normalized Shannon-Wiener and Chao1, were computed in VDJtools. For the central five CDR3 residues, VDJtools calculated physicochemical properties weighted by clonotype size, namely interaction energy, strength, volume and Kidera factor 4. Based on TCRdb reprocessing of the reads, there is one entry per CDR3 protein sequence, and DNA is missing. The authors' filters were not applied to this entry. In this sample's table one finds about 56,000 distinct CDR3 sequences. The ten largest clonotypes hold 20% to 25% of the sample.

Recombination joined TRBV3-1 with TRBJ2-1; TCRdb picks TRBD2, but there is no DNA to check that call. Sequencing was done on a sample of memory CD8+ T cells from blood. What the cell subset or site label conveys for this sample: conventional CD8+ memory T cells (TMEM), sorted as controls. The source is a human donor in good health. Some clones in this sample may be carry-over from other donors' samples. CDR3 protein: CASSQNLGAVDEQFF.